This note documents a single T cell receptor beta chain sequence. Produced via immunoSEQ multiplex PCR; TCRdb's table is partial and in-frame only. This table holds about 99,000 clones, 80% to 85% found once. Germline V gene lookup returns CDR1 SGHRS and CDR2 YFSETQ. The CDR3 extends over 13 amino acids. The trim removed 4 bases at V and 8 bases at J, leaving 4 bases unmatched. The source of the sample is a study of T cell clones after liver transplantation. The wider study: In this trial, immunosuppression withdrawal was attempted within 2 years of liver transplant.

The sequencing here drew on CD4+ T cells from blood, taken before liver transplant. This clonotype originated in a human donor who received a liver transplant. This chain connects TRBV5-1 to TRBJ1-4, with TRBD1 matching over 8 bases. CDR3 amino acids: CASSAGQVEKLFF. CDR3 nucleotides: TGCGCCAGCAGCGCGGGACAGGTGGAAAAACTGTTTTTT.